This T cell receptor (beta chain) is drawn from a study of cytomegalovirus exposure and HLA in healthy donors. Turning to the study itself: Of some 400 genotyped donors, approximately 80% clustered with self-reported Caucasian donors. Points from the study as a whole: Rare TCR sequences dominated, though some public TCRs recurred in many donors.

The length of the CDR3 is 14 residues. V gave up 1 base and J gave up 0 bases, with 4 bases separating them. CDR1 and CDR2 (germline): SGHTA, FQGNSA. The PCR employed 60 Vbeta primers together with 13 Jbeta primers. The protocol was immunoSEQ multiplex PCR, while the TCRdb copy is restricted to in-frame clones and leaves out a portion. Of roughly 90,000 clones listed, around 78% are singletons. Notes on this clone: Its antigen is unknown.

The sample taken for sequencing was PBMCs. This sequence was found in a woman in her thirties or forties in good health and CMV-seropositive. The rearrangement links TRBV7-2 to TRBJ1-5; D unclear. The CDR3 loop reads CASSLGDSNQPQHF. The CDR3 DNA follows: TGTGCCAGCAGCTTAGGCGATAGCAATCAGCCCCAGCATTTT.